The rows below give T cell receptor beta chains drawn from one sample of a study of blood T cell repertoires in COVID-19. The assay was immunoSEQ multiplex PCR, and TCRdb's table has in-frame clones only and misses some. In the table there are 200,000 to 300,000 clones, 65% to 85% of which are singletons. Sequenced sample: peripheral blood. Source of these receptors: a woman aged 40 to 55 who had recovered from COVID-19. The conserved cysteine and the conserved F or W are not part of the CDR3 here.

CDR3aa | j_gene | v_gene
ASILGQPNSPLH | TRBJ1-6 | TRBV28
ASSFTGRDEQY | TRBJ2-7 | TRBV5-6
ASCVLNTEAF | TRBJ1-1 | TRBV28
ASSPAIAKPTYEQY | TRBJ2-7 | TRBV19
ASGRGLDTQY | TRBJ2-3 | TRBV12-5
ASSSNTRGADSPLH | TRBJ1-6 | TRBV5-1
ATLPGQGTAKNIQY | TRBJ2-4 | TRBV28
SATDRDHVLT | TRBJ2-6 | TRBV29-1
ASSSRTGRETQY | TRBJ2-5 | TRBV7-2
ASSLNAETQY | TRBJ2-5 | TRBV7-9
ATSDARAGGGSEAF | TRBJ1-1 | TRBV24-1
ASSPSIGGANYGYT | TRBJ1-2 | TRBV7-2
AIRSPGSTDTQY | TRBJ2-3 | TRBV10-3
ASSWGGGYEQY | TRBJ2-7 | TRBV11-3
ASSSDRGRGYTEAF | TRBJ1-1 | TRBV6-5
ASSGGQDPNEKLF | TRBJ1-4 | TRBV9
ASSLTGLDGYT | TRBJ1-2 | TRBV5-1
ASSIGFTSGQETQY | TRBJ2-5 | TRBV19
ASSQTHGENTGELF | TRBJ2-2 | TRBV4-2
AWEPGQGAYSPLH | TRBJ1-6 | TRBV30
ASSFHGGGFQETQY | TRBJ2-5 | TRBV28
ASSQEQGFLYGYT | TRBJ1-2 | TRBV3-1/TRBV3-2
ASSLLLSGTGELF | TRBJ2-2 | TRBV3-1/TRBV3-2
ASSLEQNTEAF | TRBJ1-1 | TRBV5-1
ASRLNPNTGELF | TRBJ2-2 | TRBV6-5
ASSLGGWGDSPLH | TRBJ1-6 | TRBV28
ASSSGGDYGYT | TRBJ1-2 | TRBV27
ASSYSRGGASETQY | TRBJ2-5 | TRBV6-5
ASSLGPGNNQPQH | TRBJ1-5 | TRBV7-9
ASRLAVHTGELF | TRBJ2-2 | TRBV5-1
ASSQDSGGTYNEQF | TRBJ2-1 | TRBV4-1
ATSDFQGTTDTQY | TRBJ2-3 | TRBV24-1
ASSIRTSGGVLSGELF | TRBJ2-2 | TRBV27
AISEFLDRVSDEQF | TRBJ2-1 | TRBV10-3
ASKGGYGYT | TRBJ1-2 | TRBV7-8
AIRGQANTGELF | TRBJ2-2 | TRBV10-3
ASNRDRGNYGYT | TRBJ1-2 | TRBV6-5
ASGPNSNQPQH | TRBJ1-5 | TRBV6-5
ASSVVSGGAGEQF | TRBJ2-1 | TRBV9
ASSLQGARGANVLT | TRBJ2-6 | TRBV7-2
SVGGRLAGGNNEQF | TRBJ2-1 | TRBV29-1
ASAAGQGILGPEAF | TRBJ1-1 | TRBV2
ASSLGVYRDNTEAF | TRBJ1-1 | TRBV5-1